This T cell receptor (beta chain) is from a study of PD-1 blockade in classical Hodgkin lymphoma. Time point meaning: newly diagnosed, previously untreated cHL patient sample. Thawed PBMCs were the source of CD4+ T cells, purified by magnetic negative selection. Clones were sequenced by immunoSEQ multiplex PCR, and TCRdb holds only the in-frame ones, with some missing. Of more than 15,000 clones listed, 92% are singletons. Study-wide results and limits: At baseline, newly diagnosed patients reportedly showed less TCR diversity than healthy donors.

To note about this clone: The antigen is unknown.

The sequenced material came from CD4+ T cells from blood. This receptor was obtained from a human donor with classical Hodgkin lymphoma.

Here the CDR3 DNA reads TGTGCCTGGAGACGCTACGGGCGGGCGTCCTCCTACGAGCAGTACTTC. This translates into CAWRRYGRASSYEQYF. The V call is TRBV30, the J call TRBJ2-7, with a possible D match to TRBD2 (5 bases). Germline V CDR1 and CDR2: GTSNPN, SVGIG (reference sequence). Trimming removed 3 bases at V and 0 bases at J, with 18 bases between. There are 16 residues in the CDR3. Full variable domain (missing parts from reference TRBV30 and TRBJ2-7): SQTIHQWPATLVQPVGSPLSLECTVEGTSNPNLYWYRQAAGRGLQLLFYSVGIGQISSEVPQNLSASRPQDRQFILSSKKLLLSDSGFYLCAWRRYGRASSYEQYFGPGTRLTVT.